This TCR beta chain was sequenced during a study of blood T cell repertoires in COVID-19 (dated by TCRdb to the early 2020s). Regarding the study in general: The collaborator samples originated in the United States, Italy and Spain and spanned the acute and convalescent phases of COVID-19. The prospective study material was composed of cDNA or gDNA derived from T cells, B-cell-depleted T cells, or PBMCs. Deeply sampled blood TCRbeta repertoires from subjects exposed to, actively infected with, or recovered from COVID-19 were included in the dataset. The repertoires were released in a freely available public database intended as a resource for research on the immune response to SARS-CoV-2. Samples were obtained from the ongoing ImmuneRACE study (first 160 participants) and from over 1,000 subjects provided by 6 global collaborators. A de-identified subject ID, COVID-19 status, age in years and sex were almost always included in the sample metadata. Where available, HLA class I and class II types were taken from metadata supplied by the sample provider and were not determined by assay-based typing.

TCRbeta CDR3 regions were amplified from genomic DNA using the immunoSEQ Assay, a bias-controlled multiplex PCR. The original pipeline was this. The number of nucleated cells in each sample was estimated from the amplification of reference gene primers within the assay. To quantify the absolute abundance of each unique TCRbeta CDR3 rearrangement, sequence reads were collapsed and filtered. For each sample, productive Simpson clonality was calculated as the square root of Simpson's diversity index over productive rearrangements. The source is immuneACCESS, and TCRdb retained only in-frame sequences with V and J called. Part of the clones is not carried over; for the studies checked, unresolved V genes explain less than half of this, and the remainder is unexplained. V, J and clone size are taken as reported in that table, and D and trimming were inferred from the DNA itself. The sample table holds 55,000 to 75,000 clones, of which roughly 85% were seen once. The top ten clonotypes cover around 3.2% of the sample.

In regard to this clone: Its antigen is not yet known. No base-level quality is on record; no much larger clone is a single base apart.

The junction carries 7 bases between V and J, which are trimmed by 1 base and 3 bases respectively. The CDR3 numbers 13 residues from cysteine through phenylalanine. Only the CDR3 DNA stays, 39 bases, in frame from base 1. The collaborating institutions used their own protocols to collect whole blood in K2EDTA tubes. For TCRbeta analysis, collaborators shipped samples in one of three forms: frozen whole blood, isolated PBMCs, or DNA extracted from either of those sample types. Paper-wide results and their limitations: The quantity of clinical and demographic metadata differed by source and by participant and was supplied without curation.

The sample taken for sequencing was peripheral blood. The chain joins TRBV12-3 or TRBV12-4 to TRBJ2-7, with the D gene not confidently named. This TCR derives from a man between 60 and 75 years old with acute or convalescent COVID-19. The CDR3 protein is CASSLEQLYEQYF. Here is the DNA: TGTGCCAGCAGTTTAGAACAGCTCTACGAGCAGTACTTC.